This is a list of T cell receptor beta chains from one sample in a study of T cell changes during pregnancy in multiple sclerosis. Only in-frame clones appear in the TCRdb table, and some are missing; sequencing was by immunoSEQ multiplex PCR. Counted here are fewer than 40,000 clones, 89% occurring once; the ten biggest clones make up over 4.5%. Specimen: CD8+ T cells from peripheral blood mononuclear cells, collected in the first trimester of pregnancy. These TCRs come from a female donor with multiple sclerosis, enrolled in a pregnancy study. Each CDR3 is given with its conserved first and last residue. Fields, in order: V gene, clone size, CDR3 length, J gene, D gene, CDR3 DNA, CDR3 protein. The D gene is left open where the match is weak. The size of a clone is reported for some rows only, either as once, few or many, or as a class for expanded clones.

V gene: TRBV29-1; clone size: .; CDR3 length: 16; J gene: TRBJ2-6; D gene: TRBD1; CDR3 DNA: TGCAGCGTTGAAGGGGACAGGGTGACTGGGGCCAACGTCCTGACTTTC; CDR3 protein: CSVEGDRVTGANVLTF
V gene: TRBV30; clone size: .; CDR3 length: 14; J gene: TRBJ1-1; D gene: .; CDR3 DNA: TGTGCCTGGAGTGTACGCGGTATGAACACTGAAGCTTTCTTT; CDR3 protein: CAWSVRGMNTEAFF
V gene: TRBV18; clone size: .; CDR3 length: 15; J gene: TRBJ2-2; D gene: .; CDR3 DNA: TGTGCCAGCTCACCTATCGGGGGTAACACCGGGGAGCTGTTTTTT; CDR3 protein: CASSPIGGNTGELFF
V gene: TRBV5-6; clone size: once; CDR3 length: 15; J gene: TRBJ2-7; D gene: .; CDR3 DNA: TGTGCCAGCAGCTTAACGGCAGGGGAATCCTACGAGCAGTACTTC; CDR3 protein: CASSLTAGESYEQYF
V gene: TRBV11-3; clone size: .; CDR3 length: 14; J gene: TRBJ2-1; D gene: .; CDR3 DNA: TGTGCCAGCAGCGAAACCACTGATGGTAATGAGCAGTTCTTC; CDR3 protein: CASSETTDGNEQFF
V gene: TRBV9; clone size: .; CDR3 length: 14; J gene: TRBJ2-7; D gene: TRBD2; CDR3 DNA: TGTGCCAGCAGCGATGGTAGCGGGAGCTACGAGCAGTACTTC; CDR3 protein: CASSDGSGSYEQYF
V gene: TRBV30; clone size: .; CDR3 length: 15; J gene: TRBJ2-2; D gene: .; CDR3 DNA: TGTGCCTGGAGTGTACCGGCAGGGGTGACCGGGGAGCTGTTTTTT; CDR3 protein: CAWSVPAGVTGELFF
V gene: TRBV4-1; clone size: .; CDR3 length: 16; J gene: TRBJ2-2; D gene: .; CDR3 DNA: TGCGCCAGCAGCCAAGATATCGCAGGGCGCACCGGGGAGCTGTTTTTT; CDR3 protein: CASSQDIAGRTGELFF
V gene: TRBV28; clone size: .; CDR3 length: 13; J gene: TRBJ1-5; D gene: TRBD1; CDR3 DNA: TGTGCCAGCAGCCGACAGGGGCCGTGGCCCCAGCATTTT; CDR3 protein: CASSRQGPWPQHF
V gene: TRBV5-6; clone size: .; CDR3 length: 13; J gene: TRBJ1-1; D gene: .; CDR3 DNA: TGTGCCAGCAATAGAGAACAGATCACTGAAGCTTTCTTT; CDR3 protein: CASNREQITEAFF
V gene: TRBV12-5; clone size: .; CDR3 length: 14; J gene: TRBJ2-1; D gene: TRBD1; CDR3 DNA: TGTGCTAGCACCACCCCCCGACAGGGGTATGAGCAGTTCTTC; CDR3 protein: CASTTPRQGYEQFF
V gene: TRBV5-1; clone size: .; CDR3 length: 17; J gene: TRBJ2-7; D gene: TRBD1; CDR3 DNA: TGCGCCAGCAGCCTTATGAAGGGACAGCTCCCTTCCTACGAGCAGTACTTC; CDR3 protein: CASSLMKGQLPSYEQYF
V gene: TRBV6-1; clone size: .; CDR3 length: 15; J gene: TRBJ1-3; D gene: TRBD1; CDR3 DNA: TGTGCCAGCAGCGGGACAGGCCACTCTGGAAACACCATATATTTT; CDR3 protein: CASSGTGHSGNTIYF
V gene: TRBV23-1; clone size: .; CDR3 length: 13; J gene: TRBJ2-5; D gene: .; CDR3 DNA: TGCGCCAGCAGTCAGGCTGGTCCCGAGACCCAGTACTTC; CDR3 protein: CASSQAGPETQYF
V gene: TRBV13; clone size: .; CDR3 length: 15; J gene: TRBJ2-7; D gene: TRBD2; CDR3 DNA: TGTGCCAGCAGCTTAAGTAGCGGGAGTTTCGACGAGCAGTACTTC; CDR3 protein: CASSLSSGSFDEQYF
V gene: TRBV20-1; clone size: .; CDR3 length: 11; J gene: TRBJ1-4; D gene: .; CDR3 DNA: TGCAGTGCTAGGGGGAGTGAAAAACTGTTTTTT; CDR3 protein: CSARGSEKLFF
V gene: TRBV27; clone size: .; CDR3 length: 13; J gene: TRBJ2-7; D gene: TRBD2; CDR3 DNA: TGTGCCAGCAGTTTAGGACTAGCGTACGAGCAGTACTTC; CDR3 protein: CASSLGLAYEQYF
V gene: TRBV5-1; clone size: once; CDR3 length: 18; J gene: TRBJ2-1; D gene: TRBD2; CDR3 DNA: TGCGCCAGCAGCTCATACTCCTTAAGGGCGGGAGGATCGAATGAGCAGTTCTTC; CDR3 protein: CASSSYSLRAGGSNEQFF
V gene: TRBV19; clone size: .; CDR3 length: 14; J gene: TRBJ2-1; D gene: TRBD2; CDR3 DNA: TGTGCCAGTAGTGTACTAGCGGATTACAATGAGCAGTTCTTC; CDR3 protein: CASSVLADYNEQFF
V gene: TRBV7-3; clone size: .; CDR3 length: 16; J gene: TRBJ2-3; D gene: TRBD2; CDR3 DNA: TGTGCCAGCAGCTTAGAAGCGGGAGAGAGCACAGATACGCAGTATTTT; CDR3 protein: CASSLEAGESTDTQYF
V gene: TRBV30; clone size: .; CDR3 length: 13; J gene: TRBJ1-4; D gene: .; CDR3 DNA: TGTGCCTTCTCTCGAGCCGGAGGCGAAAAACTGTTTTTT; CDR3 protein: CAFSRAGGEKLFF
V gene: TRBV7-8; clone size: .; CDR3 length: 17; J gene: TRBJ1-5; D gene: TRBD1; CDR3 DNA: TGTGCCAGCAGCTTAGACTCCATGGACAGGGCCAATCAGCCCCAGCATTTT; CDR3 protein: CASSLDSMDRANQPQHF
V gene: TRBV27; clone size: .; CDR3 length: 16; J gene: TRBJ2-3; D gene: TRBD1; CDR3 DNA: TGTGCCAGCAGTTTTTCCGGCGAACAGGGGGCAGATACGCAGTATTTT; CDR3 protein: CASSFSGEQGADTQYF
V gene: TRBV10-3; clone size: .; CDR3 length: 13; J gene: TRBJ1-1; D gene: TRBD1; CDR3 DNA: TGTGCCATCAGTAGGGACAGGGACACTGAAGCTTTCTTT; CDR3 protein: CAISRDRDTEAFF
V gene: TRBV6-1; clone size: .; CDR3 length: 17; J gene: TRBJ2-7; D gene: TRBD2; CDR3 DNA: TGTGCCAGCAGTGAATTCGGGACTAGCGGGAGCGCCTACGAGCAGTACTTC; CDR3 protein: CASSEFGTSGSAYEQYF
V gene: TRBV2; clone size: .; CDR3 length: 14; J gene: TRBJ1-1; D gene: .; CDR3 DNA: TGTGCCCCAAGAGAAGGGGTAATGAACACTGAAGCTTTCTTT; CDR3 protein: CAPREGVMNTEAFF
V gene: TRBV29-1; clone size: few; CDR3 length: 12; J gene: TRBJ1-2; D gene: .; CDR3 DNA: TGCACCCTGGGCCCCCCCACTTATGGCTACACCTTC; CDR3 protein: CTLGPPTYGYTF
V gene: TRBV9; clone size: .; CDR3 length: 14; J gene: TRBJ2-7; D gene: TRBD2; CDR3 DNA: TGTGCCAGCAGCGGGCCGGGACTAGCGAACGAGCAGTACTTC; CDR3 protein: CASSGPGLANEQYF
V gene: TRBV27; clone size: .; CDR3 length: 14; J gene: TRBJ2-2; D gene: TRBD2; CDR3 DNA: TGTGCCAGCAGTTTGGGGGGGAGCACCGGGGAGCTGTTTTTT; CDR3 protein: CASSLGGSTGELFF
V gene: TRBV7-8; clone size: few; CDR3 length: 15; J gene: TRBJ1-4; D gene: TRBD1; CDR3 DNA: TGTGCCAGCAGCCCAGACCCGGGACAGAATGAAAAACTGTTTTTT; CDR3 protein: CASSPDPGQNEKLFF
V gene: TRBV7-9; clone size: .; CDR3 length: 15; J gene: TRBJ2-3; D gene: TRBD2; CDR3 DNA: TGTGCCAGCAGCTTACCCGGACTAGGGACAGATACGCAGTATTTT; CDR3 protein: CASSLPGLGTDTQYF
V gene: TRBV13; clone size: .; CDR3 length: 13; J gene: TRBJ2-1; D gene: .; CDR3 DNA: TGTGCCAGCAGCTTAGGCGCCGGCAATGAGCAGTTCTTC; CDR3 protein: CASSLGAGNEQFF
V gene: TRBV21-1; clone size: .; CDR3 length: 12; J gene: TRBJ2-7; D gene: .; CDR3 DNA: TGTGCCAGCTTCAGGCACTCCCACGAGCAGTACTTC; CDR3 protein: CASFRHSHEQYF
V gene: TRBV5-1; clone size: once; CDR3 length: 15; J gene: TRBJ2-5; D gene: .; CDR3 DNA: TGCGCCAGCAGCTCCCCGGGACATTTACAAGAGACCCAGTACTTC; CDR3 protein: CASSSPGHLQETQYF
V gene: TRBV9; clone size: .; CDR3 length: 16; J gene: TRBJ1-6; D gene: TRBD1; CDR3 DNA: TGTGCCAGCAGCGTCTTACCGGGACAGGGAAATTCACCCCTCCACTTT; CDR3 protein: CASSVLPGQGNSPLHF